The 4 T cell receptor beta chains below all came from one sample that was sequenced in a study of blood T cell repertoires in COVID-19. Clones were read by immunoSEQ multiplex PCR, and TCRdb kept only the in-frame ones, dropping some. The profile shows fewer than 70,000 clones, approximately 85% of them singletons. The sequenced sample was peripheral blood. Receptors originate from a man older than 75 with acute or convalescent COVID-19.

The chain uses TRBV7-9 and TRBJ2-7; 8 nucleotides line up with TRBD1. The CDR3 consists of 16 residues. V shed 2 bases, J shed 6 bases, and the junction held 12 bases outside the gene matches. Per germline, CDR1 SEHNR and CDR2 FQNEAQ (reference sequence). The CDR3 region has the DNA TGTGCCAGCAGCTTAACCGCTCGACAGGGGACGAGCGAGCAGTACTTC. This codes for CASSLTARQGTSEQYF.

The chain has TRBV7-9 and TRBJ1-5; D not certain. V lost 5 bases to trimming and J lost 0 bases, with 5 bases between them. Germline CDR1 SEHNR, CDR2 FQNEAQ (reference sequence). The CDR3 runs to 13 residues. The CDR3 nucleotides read TGTGCCAGCAGCGTCCATAGCAATCAGCCCCAGCATTTT. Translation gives CASSVHSNQPQHF.

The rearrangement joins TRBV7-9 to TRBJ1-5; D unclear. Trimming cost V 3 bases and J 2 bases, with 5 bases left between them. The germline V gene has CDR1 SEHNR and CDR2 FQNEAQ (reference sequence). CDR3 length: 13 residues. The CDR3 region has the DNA TGTGCCAGCAGCTTCGGGGGCAATCAGCCCCAGCATTTT. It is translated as CASSFGGNQPQHF.

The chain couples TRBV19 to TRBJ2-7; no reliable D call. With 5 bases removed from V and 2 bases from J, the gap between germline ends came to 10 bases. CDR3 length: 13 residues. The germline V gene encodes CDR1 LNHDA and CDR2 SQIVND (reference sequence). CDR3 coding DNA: TGTGCCAGTAGTGGGCAGGTCGCCTACGAGCAGTACTTC. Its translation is CASSGQVAYEQYF. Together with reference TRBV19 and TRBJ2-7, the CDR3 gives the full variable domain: DGGITQSPKYLFRKEGQNVTLSCEQNLNHDAMYWYRQDPGQGLRLIYYSQIVNDFQKGDIAEGYSVSREKKESFPLTVTSAQKNPTAFYLCASSGQVAYEQYFGPGTRLTVT.